The rows below give T cell receptor beta chains drawn from one sample of a study of cytomegalovirus exposure and HLA in healthy donors. Here immunoSEQ multiplex PCR was the method, and the copy in TCRdb shows in-frame clones only, minus some. The data contain about 78,000 clones, approximately 77% of them singletons. Sequencing was carried out using PBMCs. Every receptor here comes from a woman in her thirties or forties in good health and CMV-seropositive. The CDR3 runs from the conserved cysteine through the conserved F or W. The order of the fields is V gene, J gene, clone size, D gene, CDR3 DNA, CDR3 protein. A D gene is named only where the DNA matches it firmly. The listing skips clone size in some rows; elsewhere it reads once, few, many or a size class.

TRBV7-8	TRBJ2-5	NA	NA	TGTGCCAGCAGTAAAGCCTGGGAGACCCAGTACTTC	CASSKAWETQYF
TRBV6-5	TRBJ2-3	NA	NA	TGTGCCAGCAGTTTGTATCCTAGCGGCACAGATACGCAGTATTTT	CASSLYPSGTDTQYF
TRBV2	TRBJ2-1	once	TRBD2	TGTGCCAGCAGGCGACCGCAGACTAGCGGGATGAATGAGCAGTTCTTC	CASRRPQTSGMNEQFF
TRBV19	TRBJ1-1	NA	NA	TGTGCCAGTAGTTGGGGACAAAGCTTGAACACTGAAGCTTTCTTT	CASSWGQSLNTEAFF
TRBV30	TRBJ2-5	NA	NA	TGTGCCTGGAGGTCCAGGGGAGGGCCGGAAGAGCAGTACTTC	CAWRSRGGPEEQYF
TRBV5-6	TRBJ2-7	few	NA	TGTGCCAGCAGCTATAGACAGGATGTATACGAGCAGTACTTC	CASSYRQDVYEQYF
TRBV9	TRBJ2-3	once	TRBD2	TGTGCCAGCAGCGTAGGACTAGCGGACACAGATACGCAGTATTTT	CASSVGLADTDTQYF
TRBV7-3	TRBJ2-1	NA	NA	TGTGCCAGCAGTCAACAGACGAGCTCCTACAATGAGCAGTTCTTC	CASSQQTSSYNEQFF
TRBV6-1	TRBJ1-2	NA	TRBD1	TGTGCCAGCAGTGAAGGGGACAGGTTGGGCTACACCTTC	CASSEGDRLGYTF
TRBV28	TRBJ1-1	few	NA	TGTGCCAGCAGTTTAGGGCTCAACACTGAAGCTTTCTTT	CASSLGLNTEAFF
TRBV7-9	TRBJ1-2	NA	NA	TGTGCCAGCAGTCCCCCCGACAGAAACTATGGCTACACCTTC	CASSPPDRNYGYTF
TRBV21-1	TRBJ2-7	NA	NA	TGTGCCAGCAGCCCTAGTCCGGGACTAGCGGGAGTGAACTACGAGCAGTACTTC	CASSPSPGLAGVNYEQYF
TRBV7-2	TRBJ1-1	NA	NA	TGTGCCAGCAGCCCCCAGGGAGGGAACACTGAAGCTTTCTTT	CASSPQGGNTEAFF
TRBV10-3	TRBJ2-7	few	TRBD1	TGTGCTCCGCCGGGACAGGTCTGCGAGCAGTACTTC	CAPPGQVCEQYF
TRBV28	TRBJ2-7	NA	TRBD2	TGTGCCAGCAGTCCTCCGGGGGAGGGACGGGACGAGCAGTACTTC	CASSPPGEGRDEQYF
TRBV29-1	TRBJ2-2	few	TRBD2	TGCAGCGCCAGCGGGGGGACCGGGGAGCTGTTTTTT	CSASGGTGELFF
TRBV2	TRBJ1-2	NA	NA	TGTGCCAGCAGTGTGGAGGGTAACTATGGCTACACCTTC	CASSVEGNYGYTF
TRBV29-1	TRBJ1-1	NA	NA	TGCAGCGTTGTGGAACAGGGGAACACTGAAGCTTTCTTT	CSVVEQGNTEAFF
TRBV29-1	TRBJ2-1	NA	TRBD1	TGCAGCGTTGAAGATAGGGACAGCTACAATGAGCAGTTCTTC	CSVEDRDSYNEQFF
TRBV4-1	TRBJ1-5	NA	NA	TGCGCCAGCAGCCAAGGGGATACAGGGTGGCAGCCCCAGCATTTT	CASSQGDTGWQPQHF
TRBV30	TRBJ2-2	NA	NA	TGTGCCTGGAGTCACGGGGAGCTGTTTTTT	CAWSHGELFF
TRBV18	TRBJ2-5	NA	NA	TGTGCCAGCTCACCACTTGGAGGGGCCCAAGAGACCCAGTACTTC	CASSPLGGAQETQYF
TRBV19	TRBJ1-1	NA	NA	TGTGCCAGTAGTTCGGGAGGACAGCTGAACACTGAAGCTTTCTTT	CASSSGGQLNTEAFF
TRBV13	TRBJ2-6	NA	NA	TGTGCCAGCAGCTCCGGCACGGGGGCTGGGGCCAACGTCCTGACTTTC	CASSSGTGAGANVLTF
TRBV28	TRBJ2-2	NA	NA	TGTGCCAGCAGTTTATGGTTGGGCCCCGGGGAGCTGTTTTTT	CASSLWLGPGELFF
TRBV19	TRBJ2-7	NA	NA	TGTGCCAGTTCCGACCCGACAGGCTCCTACGAGCAGTACTTC	CASSDPTGSYEQYF
TRBV2	TRBJ2-1	NA	NA	TGTGCCACCAAACCAGGGGTATACAATGAGCAGTTCTTC	CATKPGVYNEQFF
TRBV30	TRBJ1-2	NA	NA	TGTGCCTGGAGTCACAGGGCAGGTTATGGCTACACCTTC	CAWSHRAGYGYTF
TRBV30	TRBJ2-5	NA	TRBD1	TGTGCCTGGAGTCGACAGGGGGCGCGGGAGACCCAGTACTTC	CAWSRQGARETQYF
TRBV18	TRBJ2-5	NA	NA	TGTGCCAGCTCACCGAACCAGGGAAACCAAGAGACCCAGTACTTC	CASSPNQGNQETQYF
TRBV28	TRBJ1-2	once	TRBD1	TGTGCCTCCCGGACAGGAAATAACTATGGCTACCCCTTC	CASRTGNNYGYPF
TRBV19	TRBJ1-1	few	NA	TGTGCCAGTAGTGATTACAGGGTAAGTGAAGCTTTCTTT	CASSDYRVSEAFF
TRBV10-3	TRBJ1-2	many	TRBD1	TGTGCCACCTTGGGACAGGGCCTCGGTGGCTACACCTTC	CATLGQGLGGYTF
TRBV5-4	TRBJ1-6	NA	NA	TGTGCCAGCAGCTCAGCAGGGGACGCCTATAATTCACCCCTCCACTTT	CASSSAGDAYNSPLHF
TRBV5-6	TRBJ2-5	once	TRBD2	TGTGCCAGCAGCTCGGAGATAACTAGCGCGGAGACCCAGTACTTC	CASSSEITSAETQYF
TRBV2	TRBJ2-1	NA	NA	TGTGCCAGCAGTGAAGGACAGCCTCTGGACCCTAATGAGCAGTTCTTC	CASSEGQPLDPNEQFF
TRBV5-8	TRBJ2-7	NA	TRBD2	TGTGCCAGCAGCTTGTTGTGGGGTCCTAGCGGTGCACGCTACGAGCAGTACTTC	CASSLLWGPSGARYEQYF
TRBV7-9	TRBJ2-3	NA	NA	TGTGCCAGCAGCTTAGGCGGGGGCGCAGATACGCAGTATTTT	CASSLGGGADTQYF
TRBV10-2	TRBJ1-1	once	TRBD1	TGCGCCAGCAGTGTGGGCCAGGGGGCCCCAGGGGCTTTCTTT	CASSVGQGAPGAFF
TRBV19	TRBJ2-7	few	NA	TGTGCCAGTTCCCATGGGGGGGCAGGGACCTACGAGCAGTACTTC	CASSHGGAGTYEQYF
TRBV28	TRBJ1-2	few	NA	TGTGCCAGCAGTTTGACCCAGGGGAACGGCTACACCTTC	CASSLTQGNGYTF